The clone carrying this TCR beta chain has more than one count but fewer than ten. No antigen is known for it. Nobody among the patients had been given any treatment before thyroid surgery. Trimming shortened V by 2 bases and J by 2 bases, and 10 bases separated the two germline ends. The CDR3 totals 14 residues. TCRdb re-called clones via MiXCR from the PCR reads. The sample consists of some 7,800 clones, approximately 30% of them appearing once. The record originates from a study of metastatic and nonmetastatic thyroid tumors. Study in general: A comparison of repertoires was made across blood and tumor or nodule tissue from malignant and benign thyroid patients. The study, taken as a whole, reports: In both blood and tumor samples, TCR beta diversity was reported significantly higher for malignant than benign nodules.

The specimen sequenced was tumor tissue. The clonotype was recovered from a female donor with papillary thyroid cancer or a benign thyroid nodule (not recorded which). Some clones in this sample may be carry-over from other donors' samples. The gene calls are TRBV12-3 or TRBV12-4 and TRBJ2-7; no clear D gene. In nucleotides, the CDR3 is TGTGCCAGCAGTTTAACCAATTCCCCCTACGAGCAGTACTTC. It encodes CASSLTNSPYEQYF.